This passage covers 6 T cell receptor beta chains from one sample sequenced in a study of cytomegalovirus exposure and HLA in healthy donors. Amplification used 60 Vbeta primers and 13 Jbeta primers. Libraries were prepared by immunoSEQ multiplex PCR; TCRdb keeps only in-frame clonotypes and omits some of them. The sample lists under 250,000 clones, over 75% occurring once. Sample: PBMCs. These receptors were taken from a woman between 45 and 60 years old in good health and CMV-seronegative.

This rearrangement joins TRBV19 to TRBJ1-4; 8 bases are shared with TRBD1. The CDR3 consists of 16 residues. CDR1 is LNHDA, CDR2 SQIVND, per germline (reference sequence). The junction had 4 bases not matched to a gene; V was cut back by 4 bases and J by 0 bases. CDR3 protein: CASSNRGAATNEKLFF. CDR3 DNA: TGTGCCAGTAGTAACAGGGGGGCCGCAACTAATGAAAAACTGTTTTTT.

The chain uses TRBV29-1 and TRBJ1-4, with TRBD1 identical over 7 bases. This CDR3 is built from 13 residues. The germline CDR1 and CDR2 sequences are SQVTM and ANQGSEA. In nucleotides, the CDR3 is TGCAGTGTATACAGGGGATATAATGAAAAACTGTTTTTT. This gives the protein CSVYRGYNEKLFF.

This chain links TRBV7-9 with TRBJ2-5, with TRBD2 as a possible D gene (6 bases). Trimming removed 0 bases from V and 4 bases from J, with 12 bases in between. CDR3 length: 15 amino acids. CDR1 and CDR2 (germline): SEHNR, FQNEAQ (reference sequence). Here the CDR3 DNA reads TGTGCCAGCAGCTTAGCGGCCGCCGGGGGAGAGACCCAGTACTTC. It translates to CASSLAAAGGETQYF.

Notes on this clone: Its ends do not fully match the called genes, so a read error is possible. This chain connects TRBV29-1 to TRBJ2-3; 8 bases map to TRBD1. Germline lookup yields CDR1 SQVTM and CDR2 ANQGSEA. CDR3 length: 15 amino acids. This CDR3 reads CSVEGTGDNPDTQYF. The DNA for the CDR3 is TGCAGCGTAGAAGGGACAGGAGATAATCCAGATACGCAGTATTTT.

This chain uses TRBV5-6 with TRBJ1-1; 11 bases agree with TRBD1. Germline lookup yields CDR1 SGHDT and CDR2 YYEEEE. Trimming at V came to 4 bases and at J to 7 bases, leaving 15 bases not matched to a gene. The CDR3 sequence is 17 residues long. The CDR3 reads CASSPGEGTGGLGEAFF. The CDR3 DNA reads TGTGCCAGCAGCCCCGGAGAGGGGACAGGGGGATTGGGTGAAGCTTTCTTT.

The V and J genes are TRBV27 and TRBJ2-5, with TRBD2 matching 7 bases. Trimming took 2 bases from V and 0 from J; bases not matched to a gene: 3. CDR3 length equals 15 residues. The V gene's germline CDR1 is MNHEY and CDR2 SMNVEV (reference sequence). The CDR3 spells CASSLGSGYQETQYF. Here the CDR3 DNA reads TGTGCCAGCAGTTTAGGTAGCGGGTACCAAGAGACCCAGTACTTC.